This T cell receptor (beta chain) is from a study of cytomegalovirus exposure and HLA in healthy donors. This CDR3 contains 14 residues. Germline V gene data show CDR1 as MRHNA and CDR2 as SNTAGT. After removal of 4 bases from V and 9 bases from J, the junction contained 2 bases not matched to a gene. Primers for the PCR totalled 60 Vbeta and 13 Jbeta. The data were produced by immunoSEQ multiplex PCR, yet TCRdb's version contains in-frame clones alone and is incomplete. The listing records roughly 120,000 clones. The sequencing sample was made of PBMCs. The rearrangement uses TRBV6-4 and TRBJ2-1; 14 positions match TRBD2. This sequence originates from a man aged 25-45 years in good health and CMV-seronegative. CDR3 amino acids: CASSVGLAGAEQFF. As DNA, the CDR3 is TGTGCCAGCAGTGTGGGACTAGCGGGAGCTGAGCAGTTCTTC.